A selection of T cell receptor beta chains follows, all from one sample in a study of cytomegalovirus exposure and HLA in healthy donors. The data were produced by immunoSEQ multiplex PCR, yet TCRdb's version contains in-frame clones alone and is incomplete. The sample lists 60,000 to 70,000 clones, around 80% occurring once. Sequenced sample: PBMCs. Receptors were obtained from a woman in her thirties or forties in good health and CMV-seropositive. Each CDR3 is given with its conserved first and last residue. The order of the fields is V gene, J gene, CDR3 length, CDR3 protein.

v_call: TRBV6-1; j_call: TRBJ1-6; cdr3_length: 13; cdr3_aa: CASARDSNSPLHF
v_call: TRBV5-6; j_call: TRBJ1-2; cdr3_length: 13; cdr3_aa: CASSLRQGDGYTF
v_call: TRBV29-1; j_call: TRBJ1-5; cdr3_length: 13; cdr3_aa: CSVSDDFNQPQHF
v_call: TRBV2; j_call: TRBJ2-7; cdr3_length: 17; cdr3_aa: CASSEFSTPGTVYEQYF
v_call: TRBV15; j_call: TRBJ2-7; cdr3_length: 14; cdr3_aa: CATSRGQGAYEQYF
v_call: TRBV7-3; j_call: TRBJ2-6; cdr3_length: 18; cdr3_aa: CASSPTRQGRPGANVLTF
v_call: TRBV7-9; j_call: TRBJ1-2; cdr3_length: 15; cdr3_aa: CASSSYDRGDYGYTF
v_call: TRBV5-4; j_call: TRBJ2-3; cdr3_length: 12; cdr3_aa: CASSLSTDTQYF
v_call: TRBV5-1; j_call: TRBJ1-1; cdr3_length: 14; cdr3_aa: CASSLDRLNTEAFF
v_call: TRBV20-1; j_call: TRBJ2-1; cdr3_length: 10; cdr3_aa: CSARAGEQFF
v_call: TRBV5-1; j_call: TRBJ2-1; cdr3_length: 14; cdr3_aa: CASSSRDRGNEQFF
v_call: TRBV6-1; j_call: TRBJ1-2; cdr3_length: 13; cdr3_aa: CASSESGAYGYTF
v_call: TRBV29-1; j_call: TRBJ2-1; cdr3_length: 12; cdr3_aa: CSEGSSENEQFF
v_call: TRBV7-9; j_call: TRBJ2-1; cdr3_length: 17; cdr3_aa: CSSSPVATSGGNNEQFF
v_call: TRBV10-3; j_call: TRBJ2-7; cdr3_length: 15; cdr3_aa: CAISAAGTGAYEQYF
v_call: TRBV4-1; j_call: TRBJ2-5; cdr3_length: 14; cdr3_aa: CASSQDPPGETQYF
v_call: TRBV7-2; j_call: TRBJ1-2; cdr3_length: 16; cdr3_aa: CASSFGTGLIIWGYTF
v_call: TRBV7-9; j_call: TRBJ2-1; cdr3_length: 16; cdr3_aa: CASSLSRGQGYGEQFF
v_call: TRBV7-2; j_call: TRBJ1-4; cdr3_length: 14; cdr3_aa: CASSRDSQAEKLFF
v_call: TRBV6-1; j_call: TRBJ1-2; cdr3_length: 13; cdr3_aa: CASSDSGLYGYTF
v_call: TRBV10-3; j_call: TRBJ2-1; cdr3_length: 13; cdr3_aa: CAISAPGDNEQFF
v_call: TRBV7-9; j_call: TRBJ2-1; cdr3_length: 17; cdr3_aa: CASSSTGSRGAYNEQFF
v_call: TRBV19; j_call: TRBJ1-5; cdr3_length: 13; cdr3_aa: CASRGQGIQPQHF
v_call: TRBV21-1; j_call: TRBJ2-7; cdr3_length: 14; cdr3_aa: CASSKAARYYEQYF
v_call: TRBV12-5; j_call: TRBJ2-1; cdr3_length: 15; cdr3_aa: CASGLDRAIYNEQFF
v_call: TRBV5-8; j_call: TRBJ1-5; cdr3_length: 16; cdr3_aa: CASSPGTDGANQPQHF
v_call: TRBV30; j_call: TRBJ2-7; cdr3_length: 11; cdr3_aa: CALSGAYEQYF
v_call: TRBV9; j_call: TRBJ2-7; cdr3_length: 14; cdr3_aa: CASSTSGGEYEQYF
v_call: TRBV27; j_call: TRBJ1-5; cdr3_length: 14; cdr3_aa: CASSPWAAREAQHF
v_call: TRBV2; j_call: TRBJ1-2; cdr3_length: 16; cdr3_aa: CASSPRGTGGADGYTF
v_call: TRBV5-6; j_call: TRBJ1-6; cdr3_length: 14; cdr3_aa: CASSARSGNSPLHF
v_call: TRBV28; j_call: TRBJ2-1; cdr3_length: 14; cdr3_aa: CASSTGTSGYEQFF
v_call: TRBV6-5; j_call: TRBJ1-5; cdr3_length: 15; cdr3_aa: CASSFRTDSYQPQHF
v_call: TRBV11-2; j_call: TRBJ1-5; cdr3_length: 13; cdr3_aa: CASSLDRSQPQHF
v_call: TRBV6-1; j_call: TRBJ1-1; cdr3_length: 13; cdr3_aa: CASSESGSPEAFF
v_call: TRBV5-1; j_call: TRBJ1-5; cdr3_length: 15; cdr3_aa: CASSPGDRDAQPQHF
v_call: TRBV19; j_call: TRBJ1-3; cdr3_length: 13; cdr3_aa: CASSMSSGNTIYF
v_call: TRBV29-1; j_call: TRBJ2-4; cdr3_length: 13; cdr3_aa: CSAVSGTVTIQYF